A single sample gave rise to the 26 T cell receptor beta chains below, sequenced in a study of blood T cells in healthy people across ages. Together with a sample-barcoded 5' primer, a J-beta primer mix was included in a second PCR lasting about 7 to 12 cycles. TCRdb ran MiXCR on the 5' RACE reads and lists one entry per CDR3 protein. The sample holds about 1.8 million distinct CDR3 sequences; less than 50% are singletons and the top ten take more than 2%. Sequences were obtained from blood. These receptors were taken from a woman aged 40 to 50 in good health.

This clonotype appeared a few times. This chain connects TRBV7-2 to TRBJ2-7; D not resolved. The CDR3 length is 13 residues. V shed 5 bases and J shed 3 bases, with 11 bases lying between them. The germline gives CDR1 SGHTA, CDR2 FQGNSA. In DNA form, the CDR3 reads TGTGCCAGCAGCGTAACTCCTGGCTACGAGCAGTACTTC. Its protein is CASSVTPGYEQYF.

The rearrangement links TRBV4-1 to TRBJ2-5; tentative D call: TRBD2 (6 bases). This CDR3 has 14 residues. Germline CDR1 reads MGHRA; CDR2 reads YSYEKL. V gave up 2 bases and J gave up 5 bases, with 12 bases separating them. In DNA form, the CDR3 reads TGCGCCAGCAGCCAATTAAGGGGAGGTGAGACCCAGTACTTC. This sequence encodes CASSQLRGGETQYF.

In its sample, this clonotype was seen once. The rearrangement uses TRBV7-9 and TRBJ2-7; D call uncertain. The germline V gene has CDR1 SEHNR and CDR2 FQNEAQ (reference sequence). The CDR3 extends over 13 amino acids. V was trimmed by 2 bases and J by 9 bases, leaving 14 bases between them. The DNA for the CDR3 is TGTGCCAGCAGCTTAACGGCCTCTAAGGGGCAGTACTTC. Protein product: CASSLTASKGQYF.

The chain has TRBV7-9 and TRBJ2-7; D remains unclear. V lost 5 bases to trimming and J lost 7 bases, with 9 bases between them. CDR3 length: 11 residues. Germline CDR1 reads SEHNR; CDR2 reads FQNEAQ (reference sequence). In nucleotides, the CDR3 is TGTGCCAGCAGCCCGGAAGGGGAGCAGTACTTC. Amino acids: CASSPEGEQYF.

This clonotype was seen just once. The gene calls are TRBV5-1 and TRBJ2-1; 15 positions match TRBD2. This CDR3 is 17 amino acids long. V dropped 1 base and J dropped 7; count of bases not matched to a gene: 6. Germline loops: CDR1 SGHRS, CDR2 YFSETQ. The chain's CDR3 is CASSLPGLAGGGNEQFF. As DNA, the CDR3 is TGCGCCAGCAGCTTGCCGGGACTAGCGGGGGGAGGGAATGAGCAGTTCTTC.

A word on this clonotype: One end of the junction is discordant with germline, which a read error may explain. The chain has TRBV10-3 and TRBJ2-5; 9 nucleotides agree with TRBD2. Per germline, CDR1 ENHRY and CDR2 SYGVKD. The CDR3 spans 15 residues. Here the CDR3 DNA reads TGTGCCATCAGTGAAGTTTGGCTAGCGGGGAGAGAGCAGTACTTT. The encoded protein is CAISEVWLAGREQYF.

This clonotype was observed a handful of times. The V call is TRBV4-3, the J call TRBJ2-3, with 7 bases fitting TRBD1. V lost 0 bases to trimming and J lost 6 bases; unmatched junction nucleotides: 3. CDR1 is LGHNA and CDR2 is YSLEER in the germline V gene. This CDR3 has 14 amino acids. The CDR3 sequence: CASSQDTGADTQYF. The CDR3 DNA reads TGCGCCAGCAGCCAAGACACAGGGGCGGATACGCAGTATTTT.

The gene calls are TRBV29-1 and TRBJ1-2, with 7 bases identical to TRBD1. Germline V lookup: CDR1 SQVTM, CDR2 ANQGSEA. Losses at the gene ends were 5 bases for V and 7 bases for J; bases not matched to a gene: 10. CDR3 length equals 13 residues. CDR3 sequence reads: CSVRQGVLLGYTF. The DNA of the CDR3 is TGCAGCGTTAGGCAGGGGGTTCTTCTTGGCTACACCTTC.

Here the CDR3 DNA reads TGCGCCAGCAGCCAAATAGGGGCCTACAATGAGCAGTTCTTC. It encodes CASSQIGAYNEQFF. V gene TRBV4-3 combines with J gene TRBJ2-1; D possibly corresponds to TRBD1 (5 bases). The CDR3 loop spans 14 amino acids. Trimming left V 2 bases short and J 2 bases short, with 7 bases between. The germline CDR1 and CDR2 sequences are LGHNA and YSLEER.

V usage is TRBV6-1 and J usage is TRBJ2-5; 13 bases line up with TRBD2. V lost 6 bases to trimming and J lost 4 bases; unmatched junction nucleotides: 5. There are 15 residues in the CDR3. CDR1 and CDR2 (germline): MNHNS, SASEGT. The CDR3 reads CASRPLAGGAETQYF. Here the CDR3 DNA reads TGTGCCAGCAGACCACTAGCGGGGGGGGCAGAGACCCAGTACTTC.

The chain employs TRBV28 and TRBJ2-5, with no clear D. The germline V and J ends were trimmed by 6 bases and 4 bases, with 12 bases remaining between them. The CDR3 is made up of 13 amino acids. The V gene's germline CDR1 is MDHEN and CDR2 SYDVKM. CDR3 in amino acids: CASSTSPLETQYF. CDR3 sequence (DNA): TGTGCCAGCAGCACAAGCCCTTTAGAGACCCAGTACTTC.

This clonotype has only a few counts. CDR3 coding DNA: TGTGCCAGCAGTTCAAGAGCGGGAGAGACCCAGTACTTC. Translating it yields CASSSRAGETQYF. The genes are TRBV6-6 and TRBJ2-5, with D possibly matching TRBD2 (6 bases). There are 13 residues in the CDR3. The germline gives CDR1 MNHNY, CDR2 SVGAGI (reference sequence). V was pared by 4 bases and J by 4 bases, with 10 bases between.

Written as DNA, the CDR3 is TGTGCCAGCTTCGAGCATGCAACCGAGACCCAGTACTTC. Translating it yields CASFEHATETQYF. The chain recombines TRBV6-2 or TRBV6-3 with TRBJ2-7, with D unclear. Gene TRBJ2-5 matches the end of the DNA better, so the J call may be wrong. Germline assignment: CDR1 MNHEY and CDR2 SVGEGT. This CDR3 region has 13 residues.

This clonotype was counted only a few times. The V call is TRBV4-1, the J call TRBJ1-6; TRBD1 matches at 8 bases. Losses at the gene ends were 2 bases for V and 8 bases for J; bases not matched to a gene: 5. The CDR3 covers 15 residues. From germline, CDR1 is MGHRA and CDR2 YSYEKL. The chain's CDR3 is CASSQTGTGDSPLHF. For the CDR3, the DNA is TGCGCCAGCAGCCAAACCGGGACAGGAGATTCACCCCTCCACTTT.

The chain joins TRBV6-5 to TRBJ1-3; 8 bases agree with TRBD1. Trimming removed 0 bases from V and 4 bases from J; junction bases left unmatched: 2. Germline assignment: CDR1 MNHEY and CDR2 SVGAGI. The CDR3 extends over 15 amino acids. The CDR3 DNA follows: TGTGCCAGCAGTTACTCGACAGGGGTCGGAAACACCATATATTTT. This translates into CASSYSTGVGNTIYF.

Remarks on this clonotype: The junction departs from germline at one end; a sequencing error may be responsible. V gene TRBV24-1 combines with J gene TRBJ2-7; D is unresolved. This CDR3 is built from 12 residues. Germline loops: CDR1 KGHDR, CDR2 SFDVKD. CDR3 sequence reads: CVTSEGPYEQYF. CDR3 in DNA: TGTGTCACCAGTGAAGGGCCCTACGAGCAGTACTTC.

This clonotype was found a few times. V is TRBV9 and J is TRBJ1-2; 7 bases line up with TRBD1. V was pared by 3 bases and J by 5 bases, with 4 bases of the junction left unmatched. The V gene's germline CDR1 is SGDLS and CDR2 YYNGEE. The CDR3 totals 13 residues. The CDR3 nucleotides are TGTGCCAGCAGCGCGGGACAGCGATATGGCTACACCTTC. This translates into CASSAGQRYGYTF.

This clonotype was observed at least ten times. This sequence joins TRBV6-6 and TRBJ2-3; the D is unclear. Trimming stripped 6 bases from V and 4 bases from J, with 8 bases between. This CDR3 is 12 amino acids long. The V gene's germline CDR1 is MNHNY and CDR2 SVGAGI (reference sequence). The CDR3 DNA is TGTGCCAGCAGCCCCCAGGCAGATACGCAGTATTTT. Encoded protein: CASSPQADTQYF.

This chain joins TRBV20-1 and TRBJ1-1; D remains ambiguous. V lost 0 bases and J 5 bases, leaving 4 bases between the germline ends. Looked up from germline, CDR1 is DFQATT and CDR2 is SNEGSKA (reference sequence). The CDR3 spans 11 residues. CDR3: CSAREITEAFF. The CDR3 nucleotides read TGCAGTGCTAGAGAGATTACTGAAGCTTTCTTT.

This chain links TRBV6-2 or TRBV6-3 with TRBJ2-5; the D gene is possibly TRBD1 (6 bases). V gave up 7 bases and J gave up 5 bases, with 17 bases separating them. The germline V gene has CDR1 MNHEY and CDR2 SVGEGT. The CDR3 is made up of 14 amino acids. CDR3 nucleotides: TGTGCCAGCACTCCGGGACACCCCTGGGAGACCCAGTACTTC. It is translated as CASTPGHPWETQYF.

This clonotype occurred a few times. The rearrangement links TRBV20-1 to TRBJ2-3; 13 bases map to TRBD2. This CDR3 contains 17 residues. With V trimmed by 1 base and J by 3 bases, 7 bases remained unmatched. Germline CDR1 is DFQATT and CDR2 is SNEGSKA (reference sequence). CDR3 amino acids: CSARGIGTSGVTDTQYF. The DNA of the CDR3 is TGCAGTGCTAGAGGGATCGGGACTAGCGGGGTTACAGATACGCAGTATTTT.

In this sample, this clonotype turned up many times. Written as DNA, the CDR3 is TGCAGTGCTAGGCTTCCAGATACGCAGTATTTT. It is translated as CSARLPDTQYF. The rearrangement links TRBV20-1 to TRBJ2-3, with no clear D. The CDR3 is 11 amino acids. The germline V gene encodes CDR1 DFQATT and CDR2 SNEGSKA (reference sequence). Trimming removed 3 bases at V and 4 bases at J, with 5 bases between.

This clonotype was observed many times. DNA for the CDR3: TGTGCCAGCAGCCCCGGGGGAGGATATGGCTACACCTTC. This codes for CASSPGGGYGYTF. This chain joins TRBV12-3 or TRBV12-4 and TRBJ1-2, with D possibly being TRBD1 (5 bases). The CDR3 sequence is 13 residues long. Deletions cut 6 bases from V and 5 bases from J, with 13 bases between.

The rearrangement uses TRBV20-1 and TRBJ2-7, with TRBD2 matching over 7 bases. The CDR3 spans 13 residues. Trimming took 3 bases from V and 2 from J; bases not matched to a gene: 4. Germline V gene lookup returns CDR1 DFQATT and CDR2 SNEGSKA (reference sequence). The CDR3 loop reads CSARAGVTYEQYF. CDR3 DNA: TGCAGTGCTAGGGCGGGGGTTACCTACGAGCAGTACTTC.

As to this clonotype: Mismatch with germline at one junction end may stem from a read error. The V and J genes are TRBV28 and TRBJ2-7; no reliable D call. With the DNA end fitting TRBJ2-5 better, the J assignment may be wrong. The CDR3 consists of 12 residues. From germline, CDR1 is MDHEN and CDR2 SYDVKM. In DNA, the CDR3 is TGTGCCCGCAGGTCGGCCGGGGAGACCCAGTACTTC. This encodes CARRSAGETQYF.

V is TRBV14 and J is TRBJ2-5, with a weak D call TRBD1 (8 bases). Trimming removed 6 bases at V and 5 bases at J, with 16 bases between. Germline CDR1 SGHDN, CDR2 FVKESK. There are 14 residues in the CDR3. CDR3 amino acids: CASRLGQGGETQYF. The DNA of the CDR3 is TGTGCCAGCAGACTTGGACAGGGAGGGGAGACCCAGTACTTC. Based on the CDR3 plus reference TRBV14 and TRBJ2-5, the full variable domain is EAGVTQFPSHSVIEKGQTVTLRCDPISGHDNLYWYRRVMGKEIKFLLHFVKESKQDESGMPNNRFLAERTGGTYSTLKVQPAELEDSGVYFCASRLGQGGETQYFGPGTRLLVL.